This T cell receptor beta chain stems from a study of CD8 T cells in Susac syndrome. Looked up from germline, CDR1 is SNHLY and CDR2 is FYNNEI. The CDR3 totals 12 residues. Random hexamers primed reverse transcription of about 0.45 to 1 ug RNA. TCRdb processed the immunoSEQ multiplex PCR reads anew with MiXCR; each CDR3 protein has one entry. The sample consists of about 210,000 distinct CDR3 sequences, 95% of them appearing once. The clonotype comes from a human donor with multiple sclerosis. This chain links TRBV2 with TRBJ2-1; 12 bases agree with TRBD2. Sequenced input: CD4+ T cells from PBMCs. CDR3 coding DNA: TGTGCGGCGACTAGCGGGAGTTATGAGCAGTTCTTC. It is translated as CAATSGSYEQFF. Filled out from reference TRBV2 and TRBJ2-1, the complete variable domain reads EPEVTQTPSHQVTQMGQEVILRCVPISNHLYFYWYRQILGQKVEFLVSFYNNEISEKSEIFDDQFSVERPDGSNFTLKIRSTKLEDSAMYFCAATSGSYEQFFGPGTRLTVL.